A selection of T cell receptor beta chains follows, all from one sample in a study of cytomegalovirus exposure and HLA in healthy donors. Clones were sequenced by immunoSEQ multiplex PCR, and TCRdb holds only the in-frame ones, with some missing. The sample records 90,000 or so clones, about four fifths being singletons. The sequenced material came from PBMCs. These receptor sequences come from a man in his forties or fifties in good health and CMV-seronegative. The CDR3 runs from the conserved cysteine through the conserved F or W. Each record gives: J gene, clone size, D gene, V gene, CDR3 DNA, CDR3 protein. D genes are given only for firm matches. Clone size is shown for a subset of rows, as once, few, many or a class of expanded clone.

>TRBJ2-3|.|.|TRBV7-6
TGTGCCAGCAGCTCCCAGGGGCTCGCAGATACGCAGTATTTT
CASSSQGLADTQYF
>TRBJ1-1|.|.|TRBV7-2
TGTGCCAGCAGAGACAGGAACACTGTGGAAGCTTTCTTT
CASRDRNTVEAFF
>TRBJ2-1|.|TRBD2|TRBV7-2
TGTGCCAGCAGCCCCCAGCGGGGCTCCGATCTTCGGCAGTTCTTC
CASSPQRGSDLRQFF
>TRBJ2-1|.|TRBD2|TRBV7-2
TGTGCCAGCAGCTTAACTAGCGGGTACAATGAGCAGTTCTTC
CASSLTSGYNEQFF
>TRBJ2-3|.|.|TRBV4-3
.
CASSQDWGQGILPYF
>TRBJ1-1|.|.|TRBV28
TGTGCCAGCAGTTTAGATCAGGCCGCGAACACTGAAGCTTTCTTT
CASSLDQAANTEAFF
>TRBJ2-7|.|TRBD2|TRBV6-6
TGTGCCAGCGCAACTAGCGGGATCTACGAGCAGTACTTC
CASATSGIYEQYF
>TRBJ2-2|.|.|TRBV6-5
TGTGCCTCAAACGAGGTAGCGGAGAACACCGGGGAGCTGTTTTTT
CASNEVAENTGELFF
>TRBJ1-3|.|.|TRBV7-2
TGTGCCAGCAGCTTAGGTACAGGAAGAAACACCATATATTTT
CASSLGTGRNTIYF
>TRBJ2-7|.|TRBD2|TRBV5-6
TGTGCCAGCAGCTTAGGACTAGCCACCGAGCAGTACTTC
CASSLGLATEQYF
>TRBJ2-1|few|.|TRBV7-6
TGTGCCAGCAGCCCCCGACAGGTTGGGTCCATAATGTACAATGAGCAGTTCTTC
CASSPRQVGSIMYNEQFF
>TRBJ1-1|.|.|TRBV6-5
TGTGCCAGCAGTTACGTCCCGGGGAACACTGAAGCTTTCTTT
CASSYVPGNTEAFF
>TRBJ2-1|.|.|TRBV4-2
TGTGCCAGCAGCCATCCCGGGTATCCCAATGAGCAGTTCTTC
CASSHPGYPNEQFF